One TCR beta chain is described in this entry. Sequencing was performed with immunoSEQ multiplex PCR; in TCRdb, only in-frame clones are kept and a portion is missing. The sample holds 390,000 or so clones, 85% to 90% seen once. Germline V gives CDR1 KGHSH, CDR2 LQKENI. Trimming took 2 bases from V and 3 from J, leaving 11 bases between them. The CDR3 runs to 15 residues. The data were taken from a study of blood T cell repertoires in COVID-19. Sequencing was carried out using PBMCs or T cells enriched from blood (not recorded which). The rearrangement links TRBV18 to TRBJ1-3; D possibly corresponds to TRBD1 (6 bases). The receptor was derived from a woman aged 45-65 years who had recovered from COVID-19. CDR3 in amino acids: CASSPSRGGGNTIYF. In nucleotides, the CDR3 is TGTGCCAGCTCACCAAGTCGAGGGGGTGGAAACACCATATATTTT.